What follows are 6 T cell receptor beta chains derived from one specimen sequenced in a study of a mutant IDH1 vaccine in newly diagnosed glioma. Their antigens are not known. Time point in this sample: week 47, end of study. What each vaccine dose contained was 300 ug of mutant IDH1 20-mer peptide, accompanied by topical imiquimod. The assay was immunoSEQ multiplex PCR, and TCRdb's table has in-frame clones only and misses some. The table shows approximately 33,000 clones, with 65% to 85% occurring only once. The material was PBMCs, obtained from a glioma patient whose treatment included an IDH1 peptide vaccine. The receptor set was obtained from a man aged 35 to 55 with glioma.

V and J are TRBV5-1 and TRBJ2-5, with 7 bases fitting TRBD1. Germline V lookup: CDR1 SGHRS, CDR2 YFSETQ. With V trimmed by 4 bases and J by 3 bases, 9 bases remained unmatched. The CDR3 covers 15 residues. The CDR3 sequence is CASSVPGTAKETQYF. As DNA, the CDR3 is TGCGCCAGCAGCGTCCCCGGGACAGCGAAAGAGACCCAGTACTTC.

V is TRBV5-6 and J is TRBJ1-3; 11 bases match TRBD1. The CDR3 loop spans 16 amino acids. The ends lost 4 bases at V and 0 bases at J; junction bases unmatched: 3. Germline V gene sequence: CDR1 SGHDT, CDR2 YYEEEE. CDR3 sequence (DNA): TGTGCCAGCAGCCTTGGGACAGGGGGCTCTGGAAACACCATATATTTT. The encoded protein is CASSLGTGGSGNTIYF.

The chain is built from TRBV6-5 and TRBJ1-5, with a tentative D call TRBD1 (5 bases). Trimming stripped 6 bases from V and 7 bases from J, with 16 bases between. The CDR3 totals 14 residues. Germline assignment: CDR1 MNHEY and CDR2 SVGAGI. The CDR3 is CASRIGTGDQPQHF. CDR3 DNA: TGTGCCAGCAGGATTGGGACGGGGGACCAGCCCCAGCATTTT.

The CDR3 protein is CATSLGGGVLSEKLFF. As DNA, the CDR3 is TGTGCCACCAGCTTAGGTGGGGGGGTACTTTCTGAAAAACTGTTTTTT. The chain employs TRBV15 and TRBJ1-4; perhaps TRBD1 as D (5 bases). From germline, CDR1 is LNHNV and CDR2 YYDKDF (reference sequence). The V end was cut by 5 bases, the J end by 7 bases, with 20 bases between. The CDR3 contains 16 residues. Filled out from reference TRBV15 and TRBJ1-4, the complete variable domain reads DAMVIQNPRYQVTQFGKPVTLSCSQTLNHNVMYWYQQKSSQAPKLLFHYYDKDFNNEADTPDNFQSRRPNTSFCFLDIRSPGLGDTAMYLCATSLGGGVLSEKLFFGSGTQLSVL.

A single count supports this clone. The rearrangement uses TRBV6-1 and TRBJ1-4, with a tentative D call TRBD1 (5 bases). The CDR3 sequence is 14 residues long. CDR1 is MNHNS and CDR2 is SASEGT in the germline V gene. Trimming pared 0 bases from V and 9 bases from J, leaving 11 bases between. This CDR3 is CASSEADKGQKLFF. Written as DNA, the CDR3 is TGTGCCAGCAGTGAAGCGGACAAAGGACAAAAACTGTTTTTT.

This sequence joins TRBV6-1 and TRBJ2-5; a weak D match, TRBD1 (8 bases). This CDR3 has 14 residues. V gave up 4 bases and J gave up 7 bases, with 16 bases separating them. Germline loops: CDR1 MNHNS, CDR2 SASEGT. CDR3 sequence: CASSAPDREGTQYF. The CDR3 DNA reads TGTGCCAGCAGTGCGCCGGACAGGGAGGGGACCCAGTACTTC.